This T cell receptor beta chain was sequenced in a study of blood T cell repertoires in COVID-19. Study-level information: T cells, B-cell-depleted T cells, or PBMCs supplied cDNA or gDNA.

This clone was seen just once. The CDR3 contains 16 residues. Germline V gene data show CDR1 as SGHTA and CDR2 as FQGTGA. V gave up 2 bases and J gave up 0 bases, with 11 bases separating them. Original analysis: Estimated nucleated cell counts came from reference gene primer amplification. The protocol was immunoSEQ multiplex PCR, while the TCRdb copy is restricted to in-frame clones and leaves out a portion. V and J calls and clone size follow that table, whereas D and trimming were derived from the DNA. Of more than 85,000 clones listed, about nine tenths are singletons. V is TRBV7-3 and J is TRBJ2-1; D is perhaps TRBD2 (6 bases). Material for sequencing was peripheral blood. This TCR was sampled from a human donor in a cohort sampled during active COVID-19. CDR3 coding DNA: TGTGCCAGCAGCTTACTCGGGGGTCCCTCCTACAATGAGCAGTTCTTC. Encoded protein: CASSLLGGPSYNEQFF.